Presented here are 2 T cell receptor beta chains from one specimen sequenced in a study of human T cells and chemical hapten exposure. Documented time point: patch test 2, 6 weeks after DPC sensitization. Treatment noted: therapeutic diphenylcyclopropenone sensitization with weekly scalp DPC. TCRdb redid the calling of the RACE reads with MiXCR, one entry per CDR3 protein. The sample lists around 69,000 distinct CDR3 sequences; around 8.8% were seen once. The material sequenced was whole blood, taken in connection with sensitization to the hapten diphenylcyclopropenone (DPC). These receptors all come from a woman between 50 and 59 years old with alopecia areata. Some clones in this sample may be carry-over from other donors' samples.

In this sample, this clonotype turned up a few times. V usage is TRBV12-3 or TRBV12-4 and J usage is TRBJ1-1; D is ambiguous. The CDR3 consists of 15 residues. Deletions cut 2 bases from V and 1 base from J, with 11 bases between. CDR3 sequence: CASSLSAAANTEAFF. CDR3 sequence (DNA): TGTGCCAGCAGTTTATCCGCGGCAGCGAACACTGAAGCTTTCTTT.

The sample holds a few counts of this clonotype. The chain recombines TRBV20-1 with TRBJ2-7; TRBD2 is a possible D gene (6 bases). The CDR3 is 13 amino acids. Germline loops: CDR1 DFQATT, CDR2 SNEGSKA (reference sequence). Between the trimmed V and J ends, which lost 4 bases and 2 bases, there was a span of 12 bases. CDR3 coding DNA: TGCAGTGCTATGAGCGGGCAGACCTACGAGCAGTACTTC. It specifies CSAMSGQTYEQYF.